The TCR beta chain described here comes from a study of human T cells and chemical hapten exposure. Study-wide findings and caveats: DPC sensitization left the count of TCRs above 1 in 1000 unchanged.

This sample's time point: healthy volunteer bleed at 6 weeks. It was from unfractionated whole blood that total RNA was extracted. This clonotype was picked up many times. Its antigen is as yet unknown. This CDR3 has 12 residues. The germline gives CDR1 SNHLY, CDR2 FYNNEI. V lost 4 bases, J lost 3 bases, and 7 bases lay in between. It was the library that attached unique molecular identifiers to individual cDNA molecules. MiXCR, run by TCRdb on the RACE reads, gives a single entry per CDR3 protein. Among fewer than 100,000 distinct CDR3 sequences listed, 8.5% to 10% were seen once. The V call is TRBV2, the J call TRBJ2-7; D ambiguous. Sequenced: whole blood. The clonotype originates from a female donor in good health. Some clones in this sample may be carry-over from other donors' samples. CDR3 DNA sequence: TGTGCCAGCAGTGCGGGCTTCTACGAGCAGTACTTC. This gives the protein CASSAGFYEQYF.